The 24 T cell receptor beta chains listed next were all sequenced from one sample in a study of blood T cell repertoires in COVID-19 (dated by TCRdb to the early 2020s). The method was the immunoSEQ multiplex PCR assay. Drawn from immuneACCESS, this table holds only the in-frame rearrangements with V and J called that TCRdb kept. Clones are partly lost; checked studies trace under half to an unresolved V gene and leave the rest unexplained. The sample contains roughly 120,000 clones, around nine tenths of them found a single time. The ten largest clones capture 4.5% of the sample. Material: peripheral blood. These receptors all come from a middle-aged man with acute or convalescent COVID-19.

The V and J genes are TRBV11-2 and TRBJ2-7, with 8 bases that match TRBD1. Trimming took 4 bases from V and 5 from J; bases not matched to a gene: 10. Germline V gene data show CDR1 as SGHAT and CDR2 as FQNNGV. The CDR3 totals 15 residues. For the CDR3, the DNA is TGTGCCAGCAGCTCACGACAGGGGAATCTTCACGAGCAGTACTTC. Residues: CASSSRQGNLHEQYF.

The chain joins TRBV9 to TRBJ1-2, with D maybe TRBD1 (5 bases). This CDR3 is 13 amino acids long. In germline, CDR1 is SGDLS, CDR2 YYNGEE. V lost 5 bases and J lost 6, with 14 bases in between. The CDR3 DNA reads TGTGCCAGCAGTCTAGGGGTTCAGGATGGCTACACCTTC. It specifies CASSLGVQDGYTF.

V usage is TRBV5-1 and J usage is TRBJ1-1, with TRBD1 identical over 8 bases. Looked up from germline, CDR1 is SGHRS and CDR2 is YFSETQ. The CDR3 runs to 15 residues. V shed 0 bases, J shed 10 bases, and the junction held 11 bases outside the gene matches. As DNA, the CDR3 is TGCGCCAGCAGCTTGGCCGGGACAGGAAAGATTGCAGCTTTCTTT. Protein product: CASSLAGTGKIAAFF. Full variable domain (outside the CDR3, taken from reference TRBV5-1 and TRBJ1-1): KAGVTQTPRYLIKTRGQQVTLSCSPISGHRSVSWYQQTPGQGLQFLFEYFSETQRNKGNFPGRFSGRQFSNSRSEMNVSTLELGDSALYLCASSLAGTGKIAAFFGQGTRLTVV.

This clone was detected a few times. The chain carries TRBV30 and TRBJ2-5; 10 bases match TRBD1. Trimming took 5 bases from V and 5 from J; bases not matched to a gene: 8. The CDR3 loop spans 14 amino acids. Germline V gives CDR1 GTSNPN, CDR2 SVGIG (reference sequence). The CDR3 sequence: CAWAGTGVGETQYF. The CDR3 DNA follows: TGTGCCTGGGCCGGGACAGGGGTTGGGGAGACCCAGTACTTC.

On this clone itself: In the same sample, other DNA sequences code for this CDR3. This chain uses TRBV14 with TRBJ1-1; D is unresolved. Germline CDR1 and CDR2: SGHDN and FVKESK. With 4 bases removed from V and 3 bases from J, the gap between germline ends came to 15 bases. The CDR3 length is 15 residues. The CDR3 sequence is CASSLRPEEDTEAFF. CDR3 in DNA: TGTGCCAGCAGCCTAAGACCCGAGGAGGACACTGAAGCTTTCTTT.

V and J are TRBV5-1 and TRBJ1-6, with a possible D match to TRBD1 (6 bases). The germline gives CDR1 SGHRS, CDR2 YFSETQ. CDR3 length: 13 amino acids. V dropped 6 bases and J dropped 7 bases, with 11 bases sitting between them. In DNA, the CDR3 is TGCGCCAGCAAGGGGGGGGACAATTCACCCCTCCACTTT. Its translation is CASKGGDNSPLHF.

This chain joins TRBV29-1 and TRBJ2-1; D might be TRBD2 (6 bases). The germline gives CDR1 SQVTM, CDR2 ANQGSEA. The CDR3 consists of 14 residues. V lost 4 bases and J 8 bases, leaving 18 bases between the germline ends. CDR3 loop: CSVGSYGSYHEQFF. The DNA of the CDR3 is TGCAGCGTTGGAAGTTACGGGAGTTACCATGAGCAGTTCTTC.

J is TRBJ2-5 and V is TRBV5-1; TRBD2 matches at 10 bases. The V and J ends lost 6 bases and 5 bases, in that order; junction bases with no gene match: 4. The V gene's germline CDR1 is SGHRS and CDR2 YFSETQ. This CDR3 is built from 13 residues. DNA for the CDR3: TGCGCCAGCAACAGCGGGAGGGGGGAGACCCAGTACTTC. Translated, it gives CASNSGRGETQYF.

The chain carries TRBV6-2 or TRBV6-3 and TRBJ2-1; 11 bases match TRBD2. V dropped 0 bases and J dropped 7; count of bases not matched to a gene: 5. Germline V CDR1 and CDR2: MNHEY, SVGEGT. This CDR3 region has 16 residues. The CDR3 here is CASSYSTSGRSNEQFF. The DNA for the CDR3 is TGTGCCAGCAGTTACTCCACTAGCGGGAGATCAAATGAGCAGTTCTTC.

The chain is built from TRBV7-9 and TRBJ1-2; D is perhaps TRBD1 (6 bases). The germline CDR1 and CDR2 sequences are SEHNR and FQNEAQ (reference sequence). Trimming removed 4 bases from V and 6 bases from J, with 12 bases in between. The CDR3 consists of 13 residues. The CDR3 protein is CASSYREGDGYTF. The CDR3 DNA is TGTGCCAGCAGCTACAGGGAAGGAGATGGCTACACCTTC.

J is TRBJ2-3 and V is TRBV7-2; 8 bases are shared with TRBD1. The CDR3 is made up of 13 amino acids. Per the germline V gene, CDR1 is SGHTA and CDR2 is FQGNSA. V lost 4 bases to trimming and J lost 8 bases; unmatched junction nucleotides: 5. The CDR3 region is CASSSRGQGTQYF. The DNA for the CDR3 is TGTGCCAGCAGCTCCAGGGGGCAGGGTACGCAGTATTTT. Looking up the rest from reference TRBV7-2 and TRBJ2-3 gives the full variable domain: GAGVSQSPSNKVTEKGKDVELRCDPISGHTALYWYRQSLGQGLEFLIYFQGNSAPDKSGLPSDRFSAERTGGSVSTLTIQRTQQEDSAVYLCASSSRGQGTQYFGPGTRLTVL.

This chain links TRBV19 with TRBJ1-4; tentative D call: TRBD1 (6 bases). Germline V lookup: CDR1 LNHDA, CDR2 SQIVND (reference sequence). The CDR3 extends over 14 amino acids. V lost 3 bases, J lost 5 bases, and 10 bases lay in between. CDR3 region: CASSMGAVNEKLFF. The CDR3 nucleotides read TGTGCCAGTAGTATGGGGGCAGTAAATGAAAAACTGTTTTTT.

The genes are TRBV20-1 and TRBJ2-7; no reliable D call. The CDR3 loop spans 11 amino acids. V was clipped by 4 bases and J by 3 bases, with 7 bases between them. Germline CDR1 and CDR2: DFQATT and SNEGSKA (reference sequence). The CDR3 loop reads CSAITHYEQYF. The CDR3 DNA reads as TGCAGTGCTATCACACACTACGAGCAGTACTTC.

The chain is built from TRBV2 and TRBJ1-5; D perhaps matches TRBD1 (5 bases). Germline loops: CDR1 SNHLY, CDR2 FYNNEI. This CDR3 region has 16 residues. Trimming took 1 base from V and 8 from J, leaving 18 bases between them. The CDR3 sequence is CASSEDRGRLVKPQHF. For the CDR3, the DNA is TGTGCCAGCAGTGAAGATCGGGGACGACTAGTTAAGCCCCAGCATTTT.

The J gene is TRBJ1-1, the V gene TRBV9, with D unclear. The CDR3 loop spans 14 amino acids. From germline, CDR1 is SGDLS and CDR2 YYNGEE. The V end lost 0 bases, the J end lost 0 bases, and 6 bases lay between the germline ends. For the CDR3, the DNA is TGTGCCAGCAGCGTAGGCACTCTGAACACTGAAGCTTTCTTT. As protein: CASSVGTLNTEAFF.

This chain uses TRBV11-3 with TRBJ1-5; tentative D call: TRBD1 (5 bases). Per germline, CDR1 SGHNT and CDR2 YENEEA. The CDR3 contains 16 residues. Trimming cost V 4 bases and J 2 bases, with 15 bases left between them. CDR3 residues: CASSSRVWGGNQPQHF. Written as DNA, the CDR3 is TGTGCCAGCAGCTCCCGGGTTTGGGGGGGCAATCAGCCCCAGCATTTT.

The chain uses TRBV6-5 and TRBJ1-5; 8 nucleotides match TRBD1. This CDR3 region has 16 residues. The J segment lost 2 bases and the V segment lost 4 bases, leaving 7 bases of the junction unmatched. Germline V gene lookup returns CDR1 MNHEY and CDR2 SVGAGI. The CDR3 sequence is CASSWTDRGGNQPQHF. The DNA of the CDR3 is TGTGCCAGCAGTTGGACAGACAGGGGCGGCAATCAGCCCCAGCATTTT.

The rearrangement links TRBV27 to TRBJ1-6, with TRBD1 matching 8 bases. Germline CDR1 MNHEY, CDR2 SMNVEV (reference sequence). Unmatched junction bases numbered 9, after V lost 5 bases and J lost 9 bases. The CDR3 runs to 15 residues. CDR3: CASSPMTGVGSPLHF. The CDR3 DNA sequence: TGTGCCAGCAGTCCAATGACAGGGGTCGGTTCACCCCTCCACTTT.

The chain has TRBV4-1 and TRBJ1-3; weak D call: TRBD1 (5 bases). The CDR3 extends over 15 amino acids. Germline CDR1 and CDR2: MGHRA and YSYEKL. Trimming removed 4 bases from V and 0 bases from J, with 10 bases in between. Written as DNA, the CDR3 is TGCGCCAGCAGCCGCCTCGACAGCTCTGGAAACACCATATATTTT. Encoded protein: CASSRLDSSGNTIYF.

The chain carries TRBV13 and TRBJ2-3; possibly TRBD2 for D (5 bases). The CDR3 is 13 amino acids. Germline loops: CDR1 PRHDT, CDR2 FYEKMQ (reference sequence). V lost 4 bases to trimming and J lost 0 bases, with 5 bases between them. The CDR3 DNA reads TGTGCCAGCAGCTGGACTAGCACAGATACGCAGTATTTT. It translates to CASSWTSTDTQYF.

The rearrangement joins TRBV30 to TRBJ2-3; 8 bases fit TRBD2. The CDR3 spans 16 residues. The ends lost 2 bases at V and 7 bases at J; junction bases unmatched: 14. CDR1 is GTSNPN and CDR2 is SVGIG in the germline V gene (reference sequence). The CDR3 DNA follows: TGTGCCTGGAGTTCCCGCCCGGAGCGGGGGAGGAATACGCAGTATTTT. This gives the protein CAWSSRPERGRNTQYF.

The chain couples TRBV5-1 to TRBJ1-5; D is ambiguous. The CDR3 extends over 12 amino acids. With 7 bases removed from V and 8 bases from J, the gap between germline ends came to 13 bases. Germline V lookup: CDR1 SGHRS, CDR2 YFSETQ. CDR3: CASLPGWEPQHF. CDR3 sequence (DNA): TGCGCCAGCCTCCCGGGGTGGGAGCCCCAGCATTTT.

This clone appeared a single time. The chain recombines TRBV6-1 with TRBJ2-5; D unclear. This CDR3 has 13 amino acids. Germline CDR1 reads MNHNS; CDR2 reads SASEGT. V dropped 3 bases and J dropped 5 bases, with 10 bases sitting between them. CDR3 loop: CASSEGSLETQYF. Written as DNA, the CDR3 is TGTGCCAGCAGTGAGGGTAGCTTGGAGACCCAGTACTTC.

The chain links TRBV30 to TRBJ1-5; 10 nucleotides align to TRBD1. In germline, CDR1 is GTSNPN, CDR2 SVGIG (reference sequence). Trimming removed 0 bases from V and 7 bases from J; junction bases left unmatched: 6. The CDR3 is made up of 15 amino acids. CDR3 protein: CAWSVRDRGFQPQHF. The DNA for the CDR3 is TGTGCCTGGAGTGTAAGGGACAGGGGATTCCAGCCCCAGCATTTT. The full variable domain, its missing parts supplied by reference TRBV30 and TRBJ1-5, is SQTIHQWPATLVQPVGSPLSLECTVEGTSNPNLYWYRQAAGRGLQLLFYSVGIGQISSEVPQNLSASRPQDRQFILSSKKLLLSDSGFYLCAWSVRDRGFQPQHFGDGTRLSIL.